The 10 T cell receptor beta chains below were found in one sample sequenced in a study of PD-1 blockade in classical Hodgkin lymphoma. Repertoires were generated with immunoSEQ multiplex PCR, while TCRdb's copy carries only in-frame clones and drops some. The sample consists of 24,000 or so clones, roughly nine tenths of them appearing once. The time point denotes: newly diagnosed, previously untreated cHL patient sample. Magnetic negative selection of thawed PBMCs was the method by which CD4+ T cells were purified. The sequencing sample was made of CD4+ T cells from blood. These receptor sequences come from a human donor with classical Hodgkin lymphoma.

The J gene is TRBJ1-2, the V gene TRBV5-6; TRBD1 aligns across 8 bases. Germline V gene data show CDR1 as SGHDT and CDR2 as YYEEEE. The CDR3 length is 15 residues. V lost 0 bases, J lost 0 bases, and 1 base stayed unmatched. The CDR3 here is CASSLGDRPNYGYTF. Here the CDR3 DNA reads TGTGCCAGCAGCTTGGGGGACAGGCCTAACTATGGCTACACCTTC.

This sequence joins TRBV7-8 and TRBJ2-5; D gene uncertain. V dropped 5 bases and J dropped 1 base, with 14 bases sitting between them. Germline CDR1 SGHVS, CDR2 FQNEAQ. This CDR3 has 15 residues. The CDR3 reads CASSLTLGGQETQYF. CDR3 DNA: TGTGCCAGCAGCCTAACTCTTGGCGGCCAAGAGACCCAGTACTTC. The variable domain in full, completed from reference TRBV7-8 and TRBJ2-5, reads GAGVSQSPRYKVAKRGQDVALRCDPISGHVSLFWYQQALGQGPEFLTYFQNEAQLDKSGLPSDRFFAERPEGSVSTLKIQRTQQEDSAVYLCASSLTLGGQETQYFGPGTRLLVL.

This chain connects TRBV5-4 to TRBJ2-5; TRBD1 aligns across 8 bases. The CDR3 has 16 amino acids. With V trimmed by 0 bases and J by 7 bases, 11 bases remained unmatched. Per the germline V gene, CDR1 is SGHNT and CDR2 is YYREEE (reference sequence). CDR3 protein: CASSLADGQGLGTQYF. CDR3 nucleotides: TGTGCCAGCAGCTTGGCCGACGGACAGGGCTTGGGGACCCAGTACTTC.

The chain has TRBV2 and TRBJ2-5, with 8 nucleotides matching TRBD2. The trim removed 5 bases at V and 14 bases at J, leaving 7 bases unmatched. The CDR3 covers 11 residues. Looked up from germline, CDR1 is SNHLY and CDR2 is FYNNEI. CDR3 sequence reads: CASSTLAGEYF. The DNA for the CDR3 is TGTGCCAGCAGTACCCTAGCGGGCGAATACTTC.

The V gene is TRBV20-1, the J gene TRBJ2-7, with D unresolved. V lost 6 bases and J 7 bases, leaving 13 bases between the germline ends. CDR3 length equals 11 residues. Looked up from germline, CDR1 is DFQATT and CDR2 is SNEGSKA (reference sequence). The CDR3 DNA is TGCAGTGCGATAAGGACGGAGGAGCAGTACTTC. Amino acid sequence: CSAIRTEEQYF.

The CDR3 sequence is CASSWLRGGESDTQYF. The CDR3 DNA follows: TGCGCCAGCAGCTGGTTGCGAGGGGGCGAGTCAGATACGCAGTATTTT. J is TRBJ2-3 and V is TRBV5-1; 7 positions agree with TRBD1. V dropped 3 bases and J dropped 4; count of bases not matched to a gene: 11. Germline V gene lookup returns CDR1 SGHRS and CDR2 YFSETQ. The CDR3 contains 16 residues.

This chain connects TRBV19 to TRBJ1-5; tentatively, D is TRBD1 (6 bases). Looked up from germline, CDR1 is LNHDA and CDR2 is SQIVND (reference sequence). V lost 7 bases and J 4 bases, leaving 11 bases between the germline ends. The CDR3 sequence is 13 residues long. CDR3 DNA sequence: TGTGCCAGTACAGGGGCGGGGAATCAGCCCCAGCATTTT. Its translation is CASTGAGNQPQHF.

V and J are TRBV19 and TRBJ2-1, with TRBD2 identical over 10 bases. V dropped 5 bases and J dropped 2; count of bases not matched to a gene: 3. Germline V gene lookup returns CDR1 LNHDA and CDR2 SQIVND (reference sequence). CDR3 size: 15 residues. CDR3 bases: TGTGCCAGTAGTGTTAGCGGGGGGACCTACAATGAGCAGTTCTTC. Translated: CASSVSGGTYNEQFF.

The CDR3 DNA reads TGTGCCAGCAGCCCAGGAGGGTACAAAGCTTACGAGCAGTACTTC. Amino acids: CASSPGGYKAYEQYF. The chain has TRBV7-8 and TRBJ2-7; D possibly corresponds to TRBD2 (6 bases). The V gene lost 5 bases and the J gene lost 4 bases, with 18 bases spanning the gap. Germline V lookup: CDR1 SGHVS, CDR2 FQNEAQ. This CDR3 has 15 amino acids.

This CDR3 is CASTPDRVAQPQHF. CDR3 in DNA: TGTGCCAGTACCCCGGACAGGGTCGCTCAGCCCCAGCATTTT. The V gene is TRBV19, the J gene TRBJ1-5; 8 nucleotides agree with TRBD1. This CDR3 is built from 14 residues. Trimming removed 7 bases from V and 6 bases from J; junction bases left unmatched: 8. Germline CDR1 is LNHDA and CDR2 is SQIVND (reference sequence).